This T cell receptor (beta chain) was found in a study of preoperative IRX-2 immunotherapy in early breast cancer. Clones were sequenced by immunoSEQ multiplex PCR, and TCRdb holds only the in-frame ones, with some missing. This sample has approximately 34,000 clones, with about 96% found just once. As for treatment: preoperative locoregional IRX-2 cytokine immunotherapy. Germline V lookup: CDR1 SGHDT, CDR2 YYEEEE. The CDR3 runs 14 residues. Trimming shortened V by 1 base and J by 7 bases, and 12 bases separated the two germline ends. The sample was collected from a patient treated with IRX-2 immunotherapy. The V and J genes are TRBV5-6 and TRBJ1-5, with D hard to call. This sequence originates from a human donor with breast cancer. The CDR3 coding sequence is TGTGCCAGCAGCTTGAAATCTGTGGGACAGCCCCAGCATTTT. This encodes CASSLKSVGQPQHF.